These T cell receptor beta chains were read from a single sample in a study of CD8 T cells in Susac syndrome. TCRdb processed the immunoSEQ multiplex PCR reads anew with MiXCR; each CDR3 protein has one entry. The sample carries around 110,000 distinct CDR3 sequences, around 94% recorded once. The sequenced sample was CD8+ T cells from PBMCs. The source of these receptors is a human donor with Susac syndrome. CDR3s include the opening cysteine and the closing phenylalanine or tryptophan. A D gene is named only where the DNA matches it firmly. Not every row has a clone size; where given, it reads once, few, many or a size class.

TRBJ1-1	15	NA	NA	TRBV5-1	TGCGCCAGCAGTAGTGAGGATTTCACGAACACTGAAGCTTTCTTT	CASSSEDFTNTEAFF
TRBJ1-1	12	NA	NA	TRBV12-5	TGTGCTAGTGCGGTCGGGACCTCTGAAGCTTTCTTT	CASAVGTSEAFF
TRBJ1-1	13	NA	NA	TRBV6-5	TGTGCCAGCAGGCGACCGTTGAACACTGAAGCTTTCTTT	CASRRPLNTEAFF
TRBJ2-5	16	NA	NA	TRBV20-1	TGCAGTGCTAGAGATAAGAAAGGGGGAGCGAGAGAGACCCAGTACTTC	CSARDKKGGARETQYF
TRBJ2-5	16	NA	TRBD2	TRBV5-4	TGTGCCAGCAGCTTGGTGCCGGGACTAGCGCAAGAGACCCAGTACTTC	CASSLVPGLAQETQYF
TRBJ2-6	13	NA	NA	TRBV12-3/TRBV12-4	TGTGCCAGCACCGCTCTGGGGCCCAACGTCCTGACTTTC	CASTALGPNVLTF
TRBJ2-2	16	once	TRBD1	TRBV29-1	TGCAGCGTTGAGGGCGGTCACAGGGGAGTCACCGGGGAGCTGTTTTTT	CSVEGGHRGVTGELFF
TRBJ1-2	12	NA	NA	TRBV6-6	TGTGCCAGCAGTTTTACAGAGGGGGGCTACACCTTC	CASSFTEGGYTF
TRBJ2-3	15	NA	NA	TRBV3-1	TGTGCCAGCAGCCAAGATGGGGGTAACCCCGATACGCAGTATTTT	CASSQDGGNPDTQYF
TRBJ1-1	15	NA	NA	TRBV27	TGTGCCAGCAGTTTGGCGAACAGAGGAGGGACTGAAGCTTTCTTT	CASSLANRGGTEAFF
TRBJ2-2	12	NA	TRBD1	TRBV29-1	TGCAGCGTTCGGACAGGCACCGGGGAGCTGTTTTTT	CSVRTGTGELFF